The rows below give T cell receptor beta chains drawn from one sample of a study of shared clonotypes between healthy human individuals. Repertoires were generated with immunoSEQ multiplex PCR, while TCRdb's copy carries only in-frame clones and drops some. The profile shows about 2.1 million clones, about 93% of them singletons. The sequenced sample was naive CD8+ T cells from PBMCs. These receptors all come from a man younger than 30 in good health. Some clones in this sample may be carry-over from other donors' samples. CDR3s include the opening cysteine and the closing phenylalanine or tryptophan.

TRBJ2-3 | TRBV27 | CASSLWIGDTQYF
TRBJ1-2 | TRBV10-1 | CASIAPAGPNYGYTF
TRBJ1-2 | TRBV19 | CASTDRTNYGYTF
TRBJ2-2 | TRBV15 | CATSRDRSGAGELFF
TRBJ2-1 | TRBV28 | CASSLGLVPYNEQFF
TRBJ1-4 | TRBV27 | CASSLRQSNEKLFF
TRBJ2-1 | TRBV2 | CASRTPRRAAYNEQFF
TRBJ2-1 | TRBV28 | CASSLTSGYNEQFF
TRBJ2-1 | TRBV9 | CASSVGREQFF
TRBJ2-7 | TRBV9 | CASSVDGTPLDEQYF
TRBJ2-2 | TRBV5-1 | CASSHIRREGGPGELFF
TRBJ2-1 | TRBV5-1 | CASSLARVGRRARSSYNEQFF
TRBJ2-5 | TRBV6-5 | CASSAFQSGQETQYF
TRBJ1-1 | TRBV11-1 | CASRPRDRGINTEAFF
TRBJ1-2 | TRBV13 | CASSLGLLAGFAGYTF
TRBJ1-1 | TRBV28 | CASSHDRDTEAFF
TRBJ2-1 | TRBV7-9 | CASSLAHEQFF
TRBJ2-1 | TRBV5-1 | CASSLGDGYEQFF
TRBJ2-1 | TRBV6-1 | CASGTGQGKNEQFF
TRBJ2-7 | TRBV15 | CATRLAGAYEQYF
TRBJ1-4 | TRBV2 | CASSFRMVASYEKLFF
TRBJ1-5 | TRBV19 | CASSSGQSNQPQHF
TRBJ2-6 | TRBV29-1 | CSARTGSSGANVLTF
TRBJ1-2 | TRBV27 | CASSPPIGYGYTF
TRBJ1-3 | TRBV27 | CASRDNLGNTIYF
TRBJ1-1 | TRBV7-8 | CASSLRQLNTEAFF
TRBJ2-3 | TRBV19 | CASSGDSLSTDTQYF